This TCR beta chain originates from a study of a mutant IDH1 vaccine in newly diagnosed glioma. For the study at large: Males made up roughly 62% and females about 40% of treated patients, whose mean age was about 41 years. Study results and limitations: Of the patients, 80% to 95% had vaccine-induced immune responses.

The time point: baseline, week 1 (first vaccination visit). As to treatment: pre-vaccination baseline after standard-of-care therapy. The CDR3 covers 13 residues. Germline values: CDR1 LNHDA, CDR2 SQIVND (reference sequence). Remarks on this clone: The antigen remains undetermined.

Some clones are missing from TCRdb's copy, which holds only in-frame ones; the method was immunoSEQ multiplex PCR. Of roughly 70,000 clones in the sample, 86% are singletons; the top ten hold 2.9%. This TCR derives from a man aged 30 to 39 with glioma. Here the sequenced sample was PBMCs, taken from a glioma patient treated with radiotherapy, temozolomide or both. The J gene is TRBJ2-3, the V gene TRBV19, with a weak D call TRBD1 (6 bases). The chain's CDR3 is CAVRDKSTDTQYF. The CDR3 DNA sequence: TGTGCAGTCCGGGACAAGAGCACAGATACGCAGTATTTT.